The clone carrying this TCR beta chain came up a few times. Its antigen is still unknown. V was pared by 0 bases and J by 9 bases, with 18 bases between. The CDR3 runs 16 residues. CDR1 and CDR2 from the germline V gene are MNHEY and SVGEGT. Unique molecular identifier tags were affixed to discrete cDNA molecules. TCRdb re-called the 5' RACE reads with MiXCR, one entry per CDR3 protein. This sample has approximately 84,000 distinct CDR3 sequences; more than 13% occur once, and the top ten carry 4.5% to 7%. This record belongs to a study of early T cells in non-severe SARS-CoV-2 infection. Study as a whole: From unsorted whole blood, bulk RNA was sequenced, and the chains remained unpaired. Study outcomes and limitations: The study's VDJdb matching favored anti-spike CD8 responses and missed private and CD4 specificities.

Sequenced input: whole blood. This sequence was found in an adult who was a healthcare worker with PCR-confirmed SARS-CoV-2 infection or an uninfected control (not recorded which). V gene TRBV6-2 or TRBV6-3 combines with J gene TRBJ2-1; the D is unclear. CDR3 DNA sequence: TGTGCCAGCAGTTACTCCCTCTTAGAGAGTTTGCGTGAGCAGTTCTTC. Translating gives CASSYSLLESLREQFF.